Listed below are T cell receptor beta chains from one sample, sequenced in a study of beta chain features in type 1 diabetes. Sequencing used immunoSEQ multiplex PCR; TCRdb keeps in-frame clones, though not all of them. This table has some 240,000 clones, about a sixth appearing once. Sequenced: naive CD4+ T cells from blood. Receptors were obtained from a man between 25 and 39 years old with type 1 diabetes. Each CDR3 is given with its conserved first and last residue. D genes are given only for firm matches. Part of the rows lack a size; the others show once, few, many or a class for expanded clones.

17,TRBJ2-3,TRBV18,NA,NA,CASSPPLTVRETDTQYF,TGTGCCAGCTCACCACCTCTGACTGTGCGTGAGACAGATACGCAGTATTTT
13,TRBJ2-1,TRBV29-1,TRBD2,few,CSVGREVDNEQFF,TGCAGCGTGGGGCGGGAGGTCGACAATGAGCAGTTCTTC
14,TRBJ2-5,TRBV28,NA,few,CASNDGGRQETQYF,TGTGCCAGCAACGATGGAGGGAGGCAAGAGACCCAGTACTTC
17,TRBJ2-2,TRBV9,NA,NA,CASSAVGRLVMAGELFF,TGTGCCAGCAGCGCTGTGGGGAGACTAGTTATGGCCGGGGAGCTGTTTTTT
12,TRBJ1-1,TRBV29-1,NA,NA,CSVVFETPGAFF,TGCAGCGTCGTTTTCGAGACACCCGGAGCTTTCTTT
16,TRBJ2-7,TRBV13,TRBD1,NA,CASSATWTGDSYEQYF,TGTGCCAGCAGCGCAACGTGGACAGGGGACTCCTACGAGCAGTACTTC
15,TRBJ2-6,TRBV27,NA,few,CASRLMGSGANVLTF,TGTGCCAGCAGGTTGATGGGCTCTGGGGCCAACGTCCTGACTTTC
16,TRBJ2-7,TRBV6-6,TRBD2,NA,CASSYGTSGRRREQYF,TGTGCCAGCAGTTACGGAACTAGCGGGAGGCGTCGGGAGCAGTACTTC
15,TRBJ2-1,TRBV30,NA,few,CAWTLALSSYNEQFF,TGTGCCTGGACCTTAGCCCTGAGCTCCTACAATGAGCAGTTCTTC
12,TRBJ1-3,TRBV7-2,NA,NA,CASSLAGNTIYF,TGTGCCAGCAGCTTAGCTGGAAACACCATATATTTT
14,TRBJ2-7,TRBV7-2,NA,few,CASSRLAGSYEQYF,TGTGCCAGCAGCCGCCTGGCGGGCTCCTACGAGCAGTACTTC
15,TRBJ2-1,TRBV7-9,TRBD2,once,CASSLGAGAANEQFF,TGTGCCAGCAGCTTAGGTGCGGGAGCGGCCAATGAGCAGTTCTTC
14,TRBJ2-7,TRBV9,TRBD1,NA,CASSVGQGAYEQYF,TGTGCCAGCAGCGTAGGACAGGGAGCTTACGAGCAGTACTTC
15,TRBJ2-1,TRBV2,TRBD2,NA,CASSVLAGPYNEQFF,TGTGCCAGCAGTGTACTAGCGGGCCCGTACAATGAGCAGTTCTTC
15,TRBJ2-5,TRBV4-3,TRBD1,few,CASSRERTGVETQYF,TGCGCCAGCAGCCGAGAGAGGACAGGGGTAGAGACCCAGTACTTC
14,TRBJ2-5,TRBV25-1,TRBD2,few,CASSLAGGQETQYF,TGTGCCAGCTCCTTAGCGGGAGGACAAGAGACCCAGTACTTC
18,TRBJ1-1,TRBV29-1,NA,NA,CSVEDRPHDIWLNTEAFF,TGCAGCGTTGAAGATCGACCCCATGATATTTGGTTGAACACTGAAGCTTTCTTT
14,TRBJ2-1,TRBV12-5,NA,NA,CASGLGQVYNEQFF,TGTGCTAGTGGTTTGGGACAGGTGTACAATGAGCAGTTCTTC
16,TRBJ2-1,TRBV30,TRBD1,few,CAWSVLRTGPVNEQFF,TGTGCCTGGAGTGTACTGAGGACAGGGCCCGTCAATGAGCAGTTCTTC
14,TRBJ2-7,TRBV29-1,NA,few,CSVHSGLGMTEQYF,TGCAGCGTTCATTCGGGACTGGGGATGACCGAGCAGTACTTC
14,TRBJ2-4,TRBV28,NA,few,CASSRQGSKNIQYF,TGTGCCAGCAGCCGGCAGGGGTCCAAAAACATTCAGTACTTC
15,TRBJ1-2,TRBV9,NA,few,CASSVGADPNYGYTF,TGTGCCAGCAGCGTAGGCGCAGACCCTAACTATGGCTACACCTTC
15,TRBJ2-1,TRBV7-6,NA,few,CASSQRGLSYNEQFF,TGTGCCAGCAGCCAACGGGGGCTCTCCTACAATGAGCAGTTCTTC
14,TRBJ2-5,TRBV29-1,NA,NA,CSVEVAPRQETQYF,TGCAGCGTTGAGGTGGCCCCCCGCCAAGAGACCCAGTACTTC
11,TRBJ2-7,TRBV7-9,NA,few,CASSGRDAQYF,TGTGCCAGCAGCGGCCGGGACGCCCAGTACTTC
15,TRBJ2-2,TRBV6-5,NA,NA,CASSYRTTNTGELFF,TGTGCCAGCAGTTACCGCACTACGAACACCGGGGAGCTGTTTTTT
15,TRBJ2-7,TRBV30,TRBD1,few,CAWLAWDSGSYEQYF,TGTGCCTGGCTCGCTTGGGACAGTGGTTCCTACGAGCAGTACTTC
15,TRBJ1-2,TRBV7-2,TRBD1,NA,CASSLGGQGSYGYTF,TGTGCCAGCAGCTTAGGCGGACAGGGGAGTTATGGCTACACCTTC
14,TRBJ2-1,TRBV18,NA,NA,CASSPPSVPDEQFF,TGTGCCAGCTCACCACCGTCGGTCCCGGATGAGCAGTTCTTC
15,TRBJ2-7,TRBV7-9,NA,NA,CASSSPYLGAYEQYF,TGTGCCAGCAGCTCCCCGTACCTTGGGGCCTACGAGCAGTACTTC
10,TRBJ2-1,TRBV20-1,NA,NA,CSASLIEQFF,TGCAGTGCTTCCCTCATTGAGCAGTTCTTC
13,TRBJ2-1,TRBV18,TRBD2,NA,CASLGEVAGRSFF,TGTGCCAGCCTGGGAGAGGTAGCGGGAAGGTCGTTCTTC
12,TRBJ1-2,TRBV30,NA,NA,CAWRGNLYGYTF,TGTGCCTGGAGGGGGAATCTCTATGGCTACACCTTC
16,TRBJ2-5,TRBV7-2,TRBD1,NA,CASRRSFQGQAETQYF,TGTGCCAGCAGACGGAGTTTCCAGGGACAGGCAGAGACCCAGTACTTC
15,TRBJ2-3,TRBV7-2,NA,NA,CASSSNYRRTDTQYF,TGTGCCAGCAGCTCGAACTACAGACGCACAGATACGCAGTATTTT
15,TRBJ2-3,TRBV5-4,TRBD1,NA,CASGPGTARPDTQYF,TGTGCCAGCGGTCCAGGGACAGCCCGCCCAGATACGCAGTATTTT
15,TRBJ2-3,TRBV5-1,NA,NA,CASSYRRGNTDTQYF,TGCGCCAGCAGCTACCGAAGGGGGAACACAGATACGCAGTATTTT
15,TRBJ2-6,TRBV11-2,NA,few,CASSSPRSGANVLTF,TGTGCCAGCAGCTCCCCAAGGAGCGGGGCCAACGTCCTGACTTTC
14,TRBJ2-5,TRBV7-9,NA,NA,CASSLISGQETQYF,TGTGCCAGCAGCTTGATTAGCGGCCAAGAGACCCAGTACTTC
12,TRBJ1-1,TRBV21-1,NA,few,CATTGGRTEAFF,TGTGCCACCACAGGGGGTCGAACTGAAGCTTTCTTT
12,TRBJ2-7,TRBV30,TRBD1,few,CAGDRDSYEQYF,TGTGCCGGCGACAGGGATTCCTACGAGCAGTACTTC
13,TRBJ2-5,TRBV7-9,NA,NA,CASSRQPQETQYF,TGTGCCAGCAGCCGACAGCCCCAAGAGACCCAGTACTTC
11,TRBJ2-1,TRBV29-1,NA,NA,CSGRWSNEQFF,TGCAGCGGCCGGTGGAGTAATGAGCAGTTCTTC
17,TRBJ2-7,TRBV15,NA,few,CATSRDPRAGSVYEQYF,TGTGCCACCAGCAGAGATCCGAGGGCAGGGTCGGTCTACGAGCAGTACTTC
13,TRBJ2-1,TRBV25-1,NA,once,CASRDRTIGEQFF,TGTGCCAGTCGAGACAGAACTATAGGGGAGCAGTTCTTC
14,TRBJ2-7,TRBV7-9,TRBD1,few,CASSSPGQADEQYF,TGTGCCAGCAGCTCACCGGGACAGGCGGACGAGCAGTACTTC
13,TRBJ2-3,TRBV12-5,NA,few,CASGSSGTDTQYF,TGTGCTAGTGGTTCCTCAGGGACAGATACGCAGTATTTT
11,TRBJ2-5,TRBV30,NA,NA,CACGGGETQYF,TGTGCCTGCGGGGGAGGAGAGACCCAGTACTTC